This T cell receptor beta chain originates from a study of blood T cell repertoires in COVID-19 (dated by TCRdb to between 2020 and 2021). For the study in its entirety: Samples covering the acute and convalescent phases of COVID-19 were provided by collaborators in the United States, Italy and Spain. Where available, HLA class I and class II types were taken from metadata supplied by the sample provider and were not determined by assay-based typing. Samples came from the ongoing ImmuneRACE study (first 160 participants) plus 1,254 subjects from 6 global collaborators. The material from the prospective study consisted of cDNA or gDNA derived from T cells, B-cell-depleted T cells, or PBMCs. The dataset comprised deeply sampled blood TCRbeta repertoires from subjects exposed to, actively infected with, or recovered from COVID-19. A de-identified subject ID, COVID-19 status, age in years and sex were almost always included in the sample metadata. The repertoires were released in a freely available public database meant as a resource for research on the immune response to SARS-CoV-2. The paper as a whole reports these results and caveats: The quantity of clinical and demographic metadata differed by source and by participant and was supplied without curation.

Unmatched junction bases come to 4, with V trimmed by 5 bases and J by 3 bases. CDR3 length: 15 amino acids, cysteine to phenylalanine. Just the 45-base CDR3 DNA is kept, in frame starting at base 1. According to the germline V gene, CDR1 reads SNHLY and CDR2 reads FYNNEI. This clone was recorded a few times. The specificity of this receptor is unknown. Base qualities are missing; no much larger clone stands one base away. Whole blood was collected in K2EDTA tubes by collaborating institutions according to the institutions' own protocols. Collaborator samples were shipped for TCRbeta analysis as frozen whole blood, isolated PBMCs, or DNA extracted from either sample type. TCRbeta CDR3 regions were amplified from genomic DNA using the immunoSEQ Assay, a bias-controlled multiplex PCR. On the authors' methods: Nucleated cell counts per sample were estimated from amplification of reference gene primers within the assay. To quantify the absolute abundance of each unique TCRbeta CDR3 rearrangement, sequence reads were collapsed and filtered. For each sample, productive Simpson clonality was calculated as the square root of Simpson's diversity index over productive rearrangements. Entries here come from immuneACCESS through TCRdb and include only in-frame sequences with V and J called. Some clones fail to appear in such tables; in the studies checked, an unresolved V gene covers under half of the shortfall, and the cause of the remainder is unknown. The V and J calls and clone size come from that table; D and trimming were worked out from the DNA. The sample records some 80,000 clones, just under 85% of which are singletons. The leading ten clones occupy 18% of the sample.

Material for sequencing was peripheral blood. The rearranged chain carries TRBV2 and TRBJ2-3; 11 central nucleotides agree with TRBD1. This receptor was obtained from an older man with active or convalescent COVID-19. The nucleotides are TGTGCCAGCAGTTCGGACAGGGGGCAGACAGATACGCAGTATTTT. Its protein product is CASSSDRGQTDTQYF.